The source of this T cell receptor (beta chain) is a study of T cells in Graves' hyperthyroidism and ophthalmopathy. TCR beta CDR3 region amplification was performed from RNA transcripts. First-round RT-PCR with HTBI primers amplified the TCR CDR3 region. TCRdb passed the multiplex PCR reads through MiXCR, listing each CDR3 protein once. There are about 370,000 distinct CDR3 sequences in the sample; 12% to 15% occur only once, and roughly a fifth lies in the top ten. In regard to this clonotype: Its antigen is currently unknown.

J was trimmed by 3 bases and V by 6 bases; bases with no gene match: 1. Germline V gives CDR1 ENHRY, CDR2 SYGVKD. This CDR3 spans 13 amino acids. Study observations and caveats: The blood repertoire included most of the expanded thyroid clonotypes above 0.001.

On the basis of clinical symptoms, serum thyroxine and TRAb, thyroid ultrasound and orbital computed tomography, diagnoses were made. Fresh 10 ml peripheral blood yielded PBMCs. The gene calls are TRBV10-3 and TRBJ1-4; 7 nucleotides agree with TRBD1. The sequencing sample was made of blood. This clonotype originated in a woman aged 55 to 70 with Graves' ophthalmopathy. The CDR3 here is CAIRQGANEKLFF. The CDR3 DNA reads TGTGCCATCAGGCAGGGGGCTAATGAAAAACTGTTTTTT.